This entry is about one TCR beta chain. The antigen is unknown. The germline V gene encodes CDR1 MGHDK and CDR2 SYGVNS. V was clipped by 5 bases and J by 2 bases, with 22 bases between them. The CDR3 runs to 17 residues. These data belong to a study of T-cell reconstitution after alpha-beta-depleted transplantation in children. Regarding the study as a whole: Alpha-beta T cells about two months after transplant reportedly derived from several hundred expanded graft clones. Newly produced T cells mostly provided counts and TCRbeta diversity after one year, as hyperexpanded clones declined. Surviving recipient T cells and thymic progenitors underlay high day-60 TCRbeta diversity in some patients.

As it was prepared, the TCRbeta library received unique molecular identifiers. TCRdb analysed the PCR reads with MiXCR anew, one entry per CDR3 protein. Of roughly 310,000 distinct CDR3 sequences listed, approximately 20% are singletons. Sequenced here: PBMCs, mostly from graft donor cells, sampled 180 days after TCRalphabeta/CD19-depleted stem cell transplant. This clonotype was sampled from a male patient aged 10 to 17 who had a stem cell transplant for acute lymphoblastic leukemia, so the T cells may come from the graft donor. The rearrangement joins TRBV25-1 to TRBJ2-7, with D possibly matching TRBD2 (6 bases). CDR3 nucleotides: TGTGCCAGCAGTCCCTCCTCCGCGGGGAATGCACCCTACGAGCAGTACTTC. This translates into CASSPSSAGNAPYEQYF.